This is a list of T cell receptor beta chains from one sample in a study of blood T cell repertoires in COVID-19. Repertoires were generated with immunoSEQ multiplex PCR, while TCRdb's copy carries only in-frame clones and drops some. The table includes more than 400,000 clones, 80% to 90% detected once. The sequenced sample was peripheral blood. Receptors were obtained from a human donor in a cohort sampled during active COVID-19. CDR3s include the opening cysteine and the closing phenylalanine or tryptophan. A D gene is named only where the DNA matches it firmly. Not all rows give a size; the values are once, few, many and, for expanded clones, a class.

clone_size	d_call	v_call	j_call	cdr3_length	cdr3_nt	cdr3_aa
.	.	TRBV3-1/TRBV3-2	TRBJ1-5	14	TGTGCCAGCAGCCAAGCCCCCATGGAGGTGCCCCAGCATTTT	CASSQAPMEVPQHF
.	TRBD2	TRBV5-1	TRBJ2-5	14	TGCGCCAGCAGCTTAGCGGGAGAGGGAGAGACCCAGTACTTC	CASSLAGEGETQYF
few	TRBD1	TRBV2	TRBJ1-2	14	TGTGCCAGCAGTGAAGCGCAGGGGGCCTATGGCTACACCTTC	CASSEAQGAYGYTF
.	TRBD1	TRBV5-1	TRBJ2-1	14	TGCGCCAGCAGCCTAGGGACAGACGGGGATGAGCAGTTCTTC	CASSLGTDGDEQFF
once	.	TRBV28	TRBJ2-5	11	TGTGCCAGCAGGTATCAAGAGACCCAGTACTTC	CASRYQETQYF
once	.	TRBV6-1	TRBJ2-7	15	TGTGCCACCGGAACCAGGGGAGACAGCTCCTACGAGCAGTACTTC	CATGTRGDSSYEQYF
once	.	TRBV5-1	TRBJ1-1	15	TGCGCCAGCAGCTTCAACGGCTTTGGAGACACTGAAGCTTTCTTT	CASSFNGFGDTEAFF
.	TRBD2	TRBV7-2	TRBJ2-1	16	TGTGCCAGCAGCTTACTAGTACTAGCGGGGTCCAATGAGCAGTTCTTC	CASSLLVLAGSNEQFF
.	.	TRBV6-5	TRBJ2-6	16	TGTGCCAGCAGTTACTCCCAGGGCTCTGGGGCCAACGTCCTGACTTTC	CASSYSQGSGANVLTF
.	TRBD2	TRBV14	TRBJ2-1	18	TGTGCCAGCAGCCAAGAGACTAGCGGGAGGAGCTCCTACAATGAGCAGTTCTTC	CASSQETSGRSSYNEQFF
few	.	TRBV30	TRBJ2-5	13	TGTGCCTGGAGTGCTACTAGGGCTGAGACCCAGTACTTC	CAWSATRAETQYF
.	TRBD2	TRBV5-4	TRBJ2-5	14	TGTGCCAGCAGCATGACTAGCGGGGGAGAGACCCAGTACTTC	CASSMTSGGETQYF
.	.	TRBV5-1	TRBJ2-1	15	TGCGCCAGCAGCTTTGACAGCCCCTCCTACAATGAGCAGTTCTTC	CASSFDSPSYNEQFF
.	TRBD2	TRBV29-1	TRBJ2-2	15	TGCAGCGTTGAAGCGGGGGGGGTTTACACCGGGGAGCTGTTTTTT	CSVEAGGVYTGELFF
.	.	TRBV5-1	TRBJ1-1	16	TGCGCCAGCAGCTTTTTAAACCCAGGGGTGAGGGCTGAAGCTTTCTTT	CASSFLNPGVRAEAFF
.	.	TRBV15	TRBJ2-4	15	TGTGCCACCAGCAGGATTCAGGGTACTCCAACCATTCAGTACTTC	CATSRIQGTPTIQYF
few	.	TRBV6-5	TRBJ1-2	15	TGTGCCAGCAGCCGAAGGGGTTTGAAAAGCTATGGCTACACCTTC	CASSRRGLKSYGYTF
.	TRBD1	TRBV4-1	TRBJ2-4	15	TGCGCCAGCAGCCAGCCCGACAGGGGGCGAAACATTCAGTACTTC	CASSQPDRGRNIQYF
.	.	TRBV5-1	TRBJ1-1	13	TGCGCCAGCAGTAGAGGCGTAGGAACTGAAGCTTTCTTT	CASSRGVGTEAFF
.	.	TRBV19	TRBJ2-6	18	TGTGCCAGTAGTATAAGGCAGGGTTCCCTCTCTGGGGCCAACGTCCTGACTTTC	CASSIRQGSLSGANVLTF
.	TRBD1	TRBV5-6	TRBJ1-2	14	TGTGCCAGCAGCCCTGACAGGGGTCTCTATGGCTACACCTTC	CASSPDRGLYGYTF